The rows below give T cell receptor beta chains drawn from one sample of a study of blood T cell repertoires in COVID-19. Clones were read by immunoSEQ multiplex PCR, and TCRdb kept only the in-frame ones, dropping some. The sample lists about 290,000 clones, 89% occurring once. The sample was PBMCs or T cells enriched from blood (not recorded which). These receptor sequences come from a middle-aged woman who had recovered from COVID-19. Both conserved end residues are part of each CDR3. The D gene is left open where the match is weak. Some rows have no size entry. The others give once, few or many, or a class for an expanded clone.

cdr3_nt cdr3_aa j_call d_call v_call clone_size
TGTGCCAGCAGTGCAGGATCAGGGGCGGGCAATCAGCCCCAGCATTTT CASSAGSGAGNQPQHF TRBJ1-5 - TRBV6-1 -
TGTGCCTCTAAGGACAACATGAACACTGAAGCTTTCTTT CASKDNMNTEAFF TRBJ1-1 - TRBV30 -
TGTGCCAGCAGTTATGGGGGAGGATCACCCCTCCACTTT CASSYGGGSPLHF TRBJ1-6 - TRBV27 -
TGTGCCAGTAGTATACCCGGACAGGGTCTCACTAATGAAAAACTGTTTTTT CASSIPGQGLTNEKLFF TRBJ1-4 TRBD1 TRBV19 -
TGTGCCAGTAAGGGGAGGAAGTCGAACACTGAAGCTTTCTTT CASKGRKSNTEAFF TRBJ1-1 - TRBV19 -
TGTGCCAGCAGCCAATTGAGGACAGGACAATACGAGCAGTACTTC CASSQLRTGQYEQYF TRBJ2-7 TRBD1 TRBV16 once
TGTGCCAGCAACAAACGTCCCAGGGACACTGAAGCTTTCTTT CASNKRPRDTEAFF TRBJ1-1 - TRBV6-5 -
TGTGCCAGCAGCTTACGGGACAGGGTTTCCGAGACCCAGTACTTC CASSLRDRVSETQYF TRBJ2-5 TRBD1 TRBV7-9 -
TGTGCCAGCAGCCGTAGCGGGAAGGGAGAGACCCAGTACTTC CASSRSGKGETQYF TRBJ2-5 TRBD2 TRBV7-2 -
TGTGCCAGCAGCTCGACAGGGGTTTATGAAAAACTGTTTTTT CASSSTGVYEKLFF TRBJ1-4 TRBD1 TRBV7-9 -
TGTGCCAGCAGCCCCGGTATGAGCAGACACTACGAGCAGTACTTC CASSPGMSRHYEQYF TRBJ2-7 - TRBV5-4 -
TGCGCCAGCAGCTTGGGGACTAGCGGGGGGTCCGGGCAGTTCTTC CASSLGTSGGSGQFF TRBJ2-1 TRBD2 TRBV5-1 -
TGTGCCAGCTCACCTACAGATAATGAAAAACTGTTTTTT CASSPTDNEKLFF TRBJ1-4 - TRBV18 -